The 25 T cell receptor beta chains given below trace back to one sample, sequenced in a study of blood T cell repertoires in COVID-19. Using immunoSEQ multiplex PCR, the repertoire was profiled, and TCRdb retains in-frame clones only, with some absent. There are approximately 150,000 clones in the sample; around 80% occur only once, and under 20% lies in the top ten. The sample was PBMCs or T cells enriched from blood (not recorded which). These TCRs come from a woman aged 70-85 years in a cohort exposed to, infected with or recovered from COVID-19 (not recorded which).

The chain carries TRBV19 and TRBJ2-7; TRBD1 agrees at 7 bases. CDR3 length: 14 residues. The J segment lost 3 bases and the V segment lost 5 bases, leaving 7 bases of the junction unmatched. CDR1 LNHDA and CDR2 SQIVND come from the germline V gene (reference sequence). The CDR3 spells CASSSSYRGYEQYF. DNA for the CDR3: TGTGCCAGTAGTTCATCTTACAGGGGCTACGAGCAGTACTTC.

This clone was picked up a small number of times. This sequence joins TRBV9 and TRBJ2-1; D is unresolved. CDR3 length equals 17 residues. Per germline, CDR1 SGDLS and CDR2 YYNGEE. Trimming cost V 0 bases and J 2 bases, with 15 bases left between them. The DNA for the CDR3 is TGTGCCAGCAGCGTAGGGTTTGCAGTTTTTACCTACAATGAGCAGTTCTTC. This codes for CASSVGFAVFTYNEQFF.

This chain joins TRBV5-4 and TRBJ2-1; 12 bases line up with TRBD2. The V gene's germline CDR1 is SGHNT and CDR2 YYREEE (reference sequence). The trim removed 0 bases at V and 1 base at J, leaving 2 bases unmatched. The CDR3 runs to 17 residues. In nucleotides, the CDR3 is TGTGCCAGCAGCTTGGGACTAGCGGGAGTGTCCTACAATGAGCAGTTCTTC. Protein: CASSLGLAGVSYNEQFF.

The CDR3 bases are TGTGCCAGCAGTGAAATGCCTAGCGGAGGCAATGAGCAGTTCTTC. Translated: CASSEMPSGGNEQFF. This rearrangement joins TRBV6-1 to TRBJ2-1, with 7 bases aligning to TRBD2. The germline gives CDR1 MNHNS, CDR2 SASEGT. Trimming at V came to 2 bases and at J to 6 bases, leaving 7 bases not matched to a gene. CDR3 size: 15 residues.

The V gene is TRBV7-3, the J gene TRBJ2-3, with a weak D call TRBD2 (6 bases). Per germline, CDR1 SGHTA and CDR2 FQGTGA. Trimming cost V 5 bases and J 1 base, with 10 bases left between them. This CDR3 is built from 14 residues. The CDR3 coding sequence is TGTGCCAGCAGCACCCGACTAGGCACAGATACGCAGTATTTT. It codes for CASSTRLGTDTQYF.

The chain recombines TRBV19 with TRBJ1-5, with 8 bases matching TRBD1. This CDR3 is built from 14 residues. Germline V gene lookup returns CDR1 LNHDA and CDR2 SQIVND (reference sequence). V trimming: 9 bases; J trimming: 5 bases; junction bases outside the gene matches: 9. CDR3 in DNA: TGTGCCAGCTCACTTGGACAGGGTTATCAGCCCCAGCATTTT. It translates to CASSLGQGYQPQHF.

This clone was counted a few times. V is TRBV14 and J is TRBJ2-1, with TRBD2 identical over 12 bases. There are 19 residues in the CDR3. In germline, CDR1 is SGHDN, CDR2 FVKESK. V was clipped by 3 bases and J by 2 bases; unmatched bases: 11. This CDR3 reads CASSQSPSGRGTPYNEQFF. The CDR3 DNA reads as TGTGCCAGCAGCCAGAGTCCTAGCGGGAGGGGGACCCCCTACAATGAGCAGTTCTTC.

The chain has TRBV19 and TRBJ2-2; 8 bases map to TRBD1. CDR1 and CDR2 from the germline V gene are LNHDA and SQIVND (reference sequence). V gave up 6 bases and J gave up 6 bases; unmatched junction bases: 12. The CDR3 runs to 16 residues. The CDR3: CASRTPAGGFAGELFF. CDR3 sequence (DNA): TGTGCCAGTAGAACCCCCGCAGGGGGCTTTGCCGGGGAGCTGTTTTTT.

This clone was counted once. The gene calls are TRBV28 and TRBJ2-7, with 13 bases fitting TRBD2. In germline, CDR1 is MDHEN, CDR2 SYDVKM. The CDR3 runs 17 residues. The V gene end was trimmed by 4 bases and the J gene end by 4 bases; junction bases not matched to a gene: 10. The CDR3 protein is CASSSHPWTSGRYEQYF. CDR3 nucleotide sequence: TGTGCCAGCAGTTCTCACCCCTGGACTAGCGGGAGATACGAGCAGTACTTC.

The J gene is TRBJ1-2, the V gene TRBV7-8, with D unclear. The CDR3 is 13 residues long. Germline V gives CDR1 SGHVS, CDR2 FQNEAQ. Trimming cost V 5 bases and J 4 bases, with 11 bases left between them. The CDR3 region is CASSRQQLYGYTF. CDR3 sequence (DNA): TGTGCCAGCAGCCGACAACAGCTCTATGGCTACACCTTC.

A few counts support this clone. CDR3 amino acids: CASSFLGAPQHF. The DNA for the CDR3 is TGTGCCAGCAGCTTCCTGGGGGCCCCCCAGCATTTT. This chain joins TRBV7-9 and TRBJ1-5, with D possibly being TRBD1 (6 bases). V lost 3 bases to trimming and J lost 10 bases, with 10 bases between them. The CDR3 extends over 12 amino acids. Germline V CDR1 and CDR2: SEHNR, FQNEAQ (reference sequence).

The genes are TRBV7-3 and TRBJ2-1; D not resolved. This CDR3 has 13 residues. CDR1 is SGHTA, CDR2 FQGTGA, per germline. V was cut by 0 bases and J by 5 bases, with 5 bases left in between. The CDR3 here is CASSLTQNNEQFF. The CDR3 DNA is TGTGCCAGCAGCTTAACACAGAACAATGAGCAGTTCTTC.

The V gene is TRBV2, the J gene TRBJ1-6; 9 bases are shared with TRBD1. In germline, CDR1 is SNHLY, CDR2 FYNNEI. The CDR3 is 16 amino acids. Losses at the gene ends were 6 bases for V and 6 bases for J; bases not matched to a gene: 9. CDR3 coding DNA: TGTGCCAGCAGGACCGGGACAGGGTGGCGTAATTCACCCCTCCACTTT. This gives the protein CASRTGTGWRNSPLHF.

This clone appeared a few times. This chain uses TRBV18 with TRBJ2-3; a weak D match, TRBD2 (5 bases). Germline loops: CDR1 KGHSH, CDR2 LQKENI. V lost 0 bases and J lost 0, with 10 bases in between. The CDR3 sequence is 16 residues long. The CDR3 loop reads CASSPPASPSTDTQYF. The CDR3 DNA is TGTGCCAGCTCACCACCTGCTAGCCCTAGCACAGATACGCAGTATTTT.

The V and J genes are TRBV9 and TRBJ1-1, with D possibly being TRBD1 (6 bases). The CDR3 contains 13 residues. V lost 4 bases to trimming and J lost 1 base, with 8 bases between them. In germline, CDR1 is SGDLS, CDR2 YYNGEE. Here the CDR3 reads CASSPTGNTEAFF. CDR3 nucleotide sequence: TGTGCCAGCAGCCCGACAGGGAACACTGAAGCTTTCTTT.

This clone was counted between two and nine times. This chain connects TRBV29-1 to TRBJ2-1; 7 bases fit TRBD1. Trimming took 5 bases from V and 5 from J; bases not matched to a gene: 6. CDR3 size: 13 residues. Germline V gives CDR1 SQVTM, CDR2 ANQGSEA. The CDR3 protein is CSVRDRFDNEQFF. The CDR3 bases are TGCAGCGTTCGGGACAGATTTGACAATGAGCAGTTCTTC.

CDR3 nucleotide sequence: TGTGCCTGGGGGCGCATCTATGGCTACACCTTC. Translation: CAWGRIYGYTF. This chain links TRBV30 with TRBJ1-2, with D hard to call. Looked up from germline, CDR1 is GTSNPN and CDR2 is SVGIG (reference sequence). The V end lost 5 bases, the J end lost 4 bases, and 8 bases lay between the germline ends. The CDR3 is made up of 11 amino acids.

This chain uses TRBV7-2 with TRBJ2-3, with 9 positions matching TRBD2. V dropped 3 bases and J dropped 0; count of bases not matched to a gene: 4. This CDR3 is built from 16 residues. The germline V gene encodes CDR1 SGHTA and CDR2 FQGNSA. The CDR3 protein is CASSFRAGGSTDTQYF. The CDR3 bases are TGTGCCAGCAGCTTCCGTGCGGGAGGGAGCACAGATACGCAGTATTTT.

The V and J genes are TRBV11-3 and TRBJ2-7; 10 positions agree with TRBD2. The CDR3 has 14 amino acids. V lost 1 base, J lost 7 bases, and 4 bases stayed unmatched. Germline V gives CDR1 SGHNT, CDR2 YENEEA. CDR3 sequence: CASSLVSGRAEQYF. The CDR3 bases are TGTGCCAGCAGCTTAGTGAGCGGGAGGGCGGAGCAGTACTTC.

This clone was counted once. This rearrangement joins TRBV7-9 to TRBJ1-2; TRBD1 matches at 8 bases. From germline, CDR1 is SEHNR and CDR2 FQNEAQ (reference sequence). CDR3 size: 14 residues. The V segment lost 5 bases and the J segment 4 bases; nucleotides outside the gene matches: 6. CDR3 sequence: CASSPGQALYGYTF. The CDR3 DNA sequence: TGTGCCAGCAGCCCGGGACAGGCTCTCTATGGCTACACCTTC.

This chain uses TRBV3-1 (or the pseudogene TRBV3-2) with TRBJ1-2; no reliable D call. Germline assignment: CDR1 LGHDT and CDR2 YNNKEL (reference sequence). Trimming took off 0 bases at V and 1 base at J, with 12 bases between the two ends. The length of the CDR3 is 16 residues. The CDR3 region has the DNA TGTGCCAGCAGCCAAGAAGGGTTCGCGGGTAACTATGGCTACACCTTC. It yields the protein CASSQEGFAGNYGYTF.

The chain is built from TRBV15 and TRBJ2-4, with TRBD1 matching over 8 bases. J lost 5 bases, V lost 6 bases, and 6 bases had no gene match. The V gene's germline CDR1 is LNHNV and CDR2 YYDKDF (reference sequence). CDR3 length: 14 amino acids. CDR3 loop: CATRPTGGENIQYF. The CDR3 nucleotides read TGTGCCACCAGACCTACAGGGGGTGAAAACATTCAGTACTTC. Together with reference TRBV15 and TRBJ2-4, the CDR3 gives the full variable domain: DAMVIQNPRYQVTQFGKPVTLSCSQTLNHNVMYWYQQKSSQAPKLLFHYYDKDFNNEADTPDNFQSRRPNTSFCFLDIRSPGLGDTAMYLCATRPTGGENIQYFGAGTRLSVL.

The chain uses TRBV7-9 and TRBJ2-1; 7 bases fit TRBD2. Germline loops: CDR1 SEHNR, CDR2 FQNEAQ (reference sequence). V was clipped by 0 bases and J by 6 bases; unmatched bases: 2. This CDR3 region has 14 residues. CDR3 loop: CASSLAREFNEQFF. The CDR3, as DNA: TGTGCCAGCAGCTTAGCGCGGGAGTTCAATGAGCAGTTCTTC.

The chain links TRBV28 to TRBJ1-4; D not certain. Germline values: CDR1 MDHEN, CDR2 SYDVKM. The ends were cut back, 3 bases at V and 6 bases at J, with 11 bases in the middle. The CDR3 is 14 residues long. The CDR3 coding sequence is TGTGCCAGCAGTTTTAGCGCCGGGCATGAAAAACTGTTTTTT. Amino acids: CASSFSAGHEKLFF.

The genes are TRBV6-5 and TRBJ2-5; 8 bases match TRBD2. V was pared by 7 bases and J by 5 bases, with 6 bases of the junction left unmatched. The CDR3 totals 13 residues. Germline CDR1 and CDR2: MNHEY and SVGAGI. The CDR3 DNA is TGTGCCAGCACCCGCACGGGGGGGGAGACCCAGTACTTC. This sequence encodes CASTRTGGETQYF.